These T cell receptor beta chains were read from a single sample in a study of blood T cells in healthy people across ages. Via MiXCR, TCRdb re-called the 5' RACE reads, giving one row per CDR3 protein. The sample comprises around 1.5 million distinct CDR3 sequences, 30% to 40% of which are singletons, and approximately 10% rests with the top ten. Sample: blood. The receptors were sampled from a woman between 25 and 40 years old in good health. Both conserved end residues are part of each CDR3. The D gene is left open where the match is weak. For some rows the clone size is stated as once, few or many, or as a class when expanded; others skip it.

J gene | clone size | D gene | V gene | CDR3 protein | CDR3 DNA
TRBJ2-7 | NA | TRBD2 | TRBV28 | CASLGGVYEQYF | TGTGCCAGCCTTGGGGGGGTCTACGAGCAGTACTTC
TRBJ2-1 | few | NA | TRBV20-1 | CSAERGGSSYNEQFF | TGCAGTGCTGAAAGAGGGGGTAGTTCCTACAATGAGCAGTTCTTC
TRBJ2-5 | few | TRBD1 | TRBV5-1 | CASSLQGAEETQYF | TGCGCCAGCAGCCTGCAGGGGGCTGAGGAGACCCAGTACTTC
TRBJ2-3 | few | NA | TRBV20-1 | CSARDLLGAGGTDTQYF | TGCAGTGCTAGAGATCTGCTAGGGGCGGGTGGCACAGATACGCAGTATTTT
TRBJ1-1 | many | NA | TRBV7-2 | CASSPDRPLIEGEAFF | TGTGCCAGCAGCCCCGACAGGCCTTTAATTGAAGGGGAAGCTTTCTTT
TRBJ2-7 | NA | NA | TRBV2 | CASSEDSKRSYEQYF | TGTGCCAGCAGTGAAGACTCTAAGCGCTCCTACGAGCAGTACTTC
TRBJ2-5 | NA | TRBD2 | TRBV20-1 | CSVPGGTRVNNEQYF | TGCAGTGTTCCGGGGGGGACTAGGGTAAACAATGAGCAGTACTTC
TRBJ2-5 | NA | NA | TRBV12-3/TRBV12-4 | CASLLGAEGETQYF | TGTGCCAGCCTCCTGGGCGCCGAGGGGGAGACCCAGTACTTC
TRBJ2-4 | many | NA | TRBV20-1 | CSAQDGKNIQYF | TGCAGTGCGCAGGACGGTAAAAACATTCAGTACTTC
TRBJ2-4 | NA | TRBD2 | TRBV2 | CASSPSGLAGSKNIQYF | TGTGCCAGCAGCCCATCCGGACTAGCGGGAAGCAAAAACATTCAGTACTTC
TRBJ1-6 | NA | NA | TRBV20-1 | CSASSGDLWPLHF | TGCAGTGCTTCCTCGGGGGACCTGTGGCCCCTCCACTTT
TRBJ2-2 | NA | TRBD1 | TRBV7-6 | CASSYGTAHTGELFF | TGTGCCAGCAGCTACGGGACAGCTCACACCGGGGAGCTGTTTTTT
TRBJ2-5 | few | NA | TRBV9 | CASSHTGTPQETQYF | TGTGCCAGCAGCCACACCGGGACCCCTCAAGAGACCCAGTACTTC
TRBJ2-3 | NA | NA | TRBV12-3/TRBV12-4 | CASSFAGHTDTQYF | TGTGCCAGCAGTTTCGCGGGGCACACAGATACGCAGTATTTT
TRBJ2-7 | few | NA | TRBV20-1 | CSARDQSGRNYEQYF | TGCAGTGCTAGAGATCAATCTGGGCGGAACTACGAGCAGTACTTC
TRBJ2-1 | few | NA | TRBV20-1 | CSARVALSSYNEQFF | TGCAGTGCTAGGGTTGCGCTAAGCTCCTACAATGAGCAGTTCTTC
TRBJ2-1 | few | TRBD2 | TRBV5-1 | CASSAGTSGKQQFF | TGCGCCAGCAGCGCGGGGACTAGCGGGAAGCAGCAGTTCTTC
TRBJ2-7 | NA | TRBD1 | TRBV4-1 | CASSLPRTGEPYEQYF | TGCGCCAGCAGCTTACCTCGGACAGGAGAACCCTACGAGCAGTACTTC
TRBJ2-1 | NA | TRBD2 | TRBV24-1 | CATSPGGGLNEQFF | TGTGCCACCAGTCCCGGGGGGGGCCTCAATGAGCAGTTCTTC
TRBJ2-7 | few | TRBD1 | TRBV12-3/TRBV12-4 | CASSLIDRGYEQYF | TGTGCCAGCAGTTTAATCGACAGGGGCTACGAGCAGTACTTC
TRBJ2-1 | few | TRBD2 | TRBV12-3/TRBV12-4 | CASSLGASGTYNEQFF | TGTGCCAGCAGTTTAGGGGCTAGCGGTACCTACAATGAGCAGTTCTTC
TRBJ1-5 | NA | TRBD1 | TRBV28 | CASSLWSTTGTGSNQPQHF | TGTGCCAGCAGTTTATGGTCAACAACCGGGACAGGGAGCAATCAGCCCCAGCATTTT
TRBJ2-3 | NA | TRBD2 | TRBV20-1 | CSALGLAQQPDTQYF | TGCAGTGCTCTGGGACTAGCGCAGCAACCGGATACGCAGTATTTT
TRBJ2-3 | NA | NA | TRBV11-2 | CASSSHRDGANTDTQYF | TGTGCCAGCAGCTCACACCGGGACGGCGCAAACACAGATACGCAGTATTTT
TRBJ2-3 | once | NA | TRBV18 | CASSPSEVLDTQYF | TGTGCCAGCTCACCGTCGGAGGTGCTAGATACGCAGTATTTT
TRBJ2-1 | few | TRBD2 | TRBV6-5 | CASSSTSGGALFDNEQFF | TGTGCCAGCAGTTCGACTAGCGGGGGGGCCCTGTTCGACAATGAGCAGTTCTTC
TRBJ1-5 | few | NA | TRBV6-5 | CASSYRQVSGDQPQHF | TGTGCCAGCAGTTACAGACAGGTTTCTGGGGATCAGCCCCAGCATTTT
TRBJ2-2 | few | NA | TRBV20-1 | CSARDRFLNTGELFF | TGCAGTGCTAGAGATCGGTTCTTGAACACCGGGGAGCTGTTTTTT
TRBJ2-1 | few | NA | TRBV5-1 | CASSPGSSAPGMNEQFF | TGCGCCAGCAGCCCCGGGTCGTCGGCTCCAGGGATGAATGAGCAGTTCTTC
TRBJ2-7 | few | TRBD1 | TRBV5-5 | CASSPWTGGIHEQYF | TGTGCCAGCAGCCCCTGGACAGGTGGAATCCACGAGCAGTACTTC
TRBJ2-2 | NA | NA | TRBV10-2 | CASQDRRTTGELFF | TGCGCCAGCCAAGACAGGAGGACAACCGGGGAGCTGTTTTTT
TRBJ1-3 | NA | NA | TRBV2 | CASSRVGGGVGGNTIYF | TGTGCCAGCAGTCGCGTTGGCGGAGGAGTAGGGGGAAACACCATATATTTT
TRBJ2-3 | few | TRBD2 | TRBV15 | CATSSLLAGVRGTDTQYF | TGTGCCACCAGCAGTTTATTAGCGGGAGTCAGGGGCACAGATACGCAGTATTTT
TRBJ2-2 | NA | NA | TRBV10-3 | CAIRLGGTGELFF | TGTGCCATCAGGCTCGGGGGCACCGGGGAGCTGTTTTTT
TRBJ1-2 | NA | NA | TRBV6-1 | CASSEAKAGMTASYGYTF | TGTGCCAGCAGTGAAGCGAAGGCGGGGATGACCGCGTCCTATGGCTACACCTTC